What follows are 9 T cell receptor beta chains derived from one specimen sequenced in a study of OX40 agonist ivuxolimab in advanced cancers. Profiling relied on immunoSEQ multiplex PCR, and the TCRdb table lists in-frame clones only, not all of them. The sample comprises around 85,000 clones, about 90% of which are singletons, and under 2% rests with the top ten. This specimen consisted of CD4+ or CD8+ T cells sorted from blood, obtained in a trial of the OX40 agonist ivuxolimab. These receptors all stem from an adult with an advanced solid tumor such as melanoma, head and neck, liver or kidney cancer.

The genes are TRBV2 and TRBJ1-3, with D possibly TRBD1 on 6 matching bases. Per germline, CDR1 SNHLY and CDR2 FYNNEI. The CDR3 spans 14 residues. V dropped 8 bases and J dropped 3 bases, with 14 bases sitting between them. The CDR3 sequence is CASDWDISGNTIYF. DNA of the CDR3: TGTGCCAGCGATTGGGACATCAGTGGAAACACCATATATTTT.

The chain carries TRBV27 and TRBJ2-7; TRBD2 matches at 16 bases. Trimming cost V 4 bases and J 7 bases; bases outside gene matches: 4. Germline CDR1 MNHEY, CDR2 SMNVEV (reference sequence). The CDR3 runs 15 residues. As DNA, the CDR3 is TGTGCCAGCAGTTCCACGGGACTAGCGGGGGGGGAGCAGTACTTC. Amino acids: CASSSTGLAGGEQYF.

This clone was seen once. The rearrangement uses TRBV20-1 and TRBJ1-1, with D tentatively TRBD1 (5 bases). V gave up 6 bases and J gave up 7 bases, with 12 bases separating them. CDR3 size: 11 residues. The germline V gene encodes CDR1 DFQATT and CDR2 SNEGSKA (reference sequence). As DNA, the CDR3 is TGCAGTGCCGACAGACAAAATGAAGCTTTCTTT. Encoded protein: CSADRQNEAFF.

As concerns this clone: Other DNA sequences in this specimen translate into the identical CDR3. V and J are TRBV9 and TRBJ2-1; 7 nucleotides match TRBD2. V trimming: 0 bases; J trimming: 4 bases; junction bases outside the gene matches: 4. The CDR3 contains 15 residues. Germline CDR1 SGDLS, CDR2 YYNGEE. CDR3 bases: TGTGCCAGCAGCGTAGTCGGGGGGAGGTACAATGAGCAGTTCTTC. It is translated as CASSVVGGRYNEQFF. Variable domain in full (rest from reference TRBV9 and TRBJ2-1): DSGVTQTPKHLITATGQRVTLRCSPRSGDLSVYWYQQSLDQGLQFLIQYYNGEERAKGNILERFSAQQFPDLHSELNLSSLELGDSALYFCASSVVGGRYNEQFFGPGTRLTVL.

The V gene is TRBV6-6, the J gene TRBJ2-7; the match to TRBD1 covers 10 bases. Germline V CDR1 and CDR2: MNHNY, SVGAGI (reference sequence). Germline trimming cut 2 bases from V and 5 bases from J; bases unmatched to any gene: 6. The CDR3 has 15 residues. The CDR3 reads CASSYPPGTGDEQYF. CDR3 DNA sequence: TGTGCCAGCAGTTACCCTCCCGGGACAGGGGACGAGCAGTACTTC.

This clone was observed a handful of times. The V and J genes are TRBV29-1 and TRBJ1-5; tentatively, D is TRBD1 (5 bases). V was shortened by 4 bases and J by 1 base, with 8 bases between the two germline ends. The CDR3 spans 13 residues. CDR1 is SQVTM and CDR2 is ANQGSEA in the germline V gene. The CDR3 DNA reads as TGCAGCGTTGGGGGGGAAAGCAATCAGCCCCAGCATTTT. Protein product: CSVGGESNQPQHF.

The chain is built from TRBV5-6 and TRBJ2-5; D may be TRBD2 (5 bases). The DNA end is more similar to TRBJ2-7, so the J call may be wrong. The germline CDR1 and CDR2 sequences are SGHDT and YYEEEE. This CDR3 region has 14 residues. CDR3 protein: CASSWRTVSYEQYF. DNA of the CDR3: TGTGCCAGCAGCTGGAGGACGGTGTCCTACGAGCAGTACTTC.

This sequence joins TRBV5-4 and TRBJ2-7; TRBD2 aligns across 14 bases. V gave up 4 bases and J gave up 6 bases; unmatched junction bases: 9. There are 16 residues in the CDR3. CDR1 SGHNT and CDR2 YYREEE come from the germline V gene (reference sequence). CDR3 nucleotides: TGTGCCAGCAGCGCCGGCTCCGGGACTAGCGGGAGCGAGCAGTACTTC. Its translation: CASSAGSGTSGSEQYF.

The chain is built from TRBV6-1 and TRBJ2-1; 8 bases fit TRBD1. With V trimmed by 6 bases and J by 7 bases, 5 bases remained unmatched. The germline CDR1 and CDR2 sequences are MNHNS and SASEGT. The CDR3 runs 13 residues. The CDR3 region has the DNA TGTGCCAGCAGGGACAGGGTAGGGAATGAGCAGTTCTTC. Encoded protein: CASRDRVGNEQFF.